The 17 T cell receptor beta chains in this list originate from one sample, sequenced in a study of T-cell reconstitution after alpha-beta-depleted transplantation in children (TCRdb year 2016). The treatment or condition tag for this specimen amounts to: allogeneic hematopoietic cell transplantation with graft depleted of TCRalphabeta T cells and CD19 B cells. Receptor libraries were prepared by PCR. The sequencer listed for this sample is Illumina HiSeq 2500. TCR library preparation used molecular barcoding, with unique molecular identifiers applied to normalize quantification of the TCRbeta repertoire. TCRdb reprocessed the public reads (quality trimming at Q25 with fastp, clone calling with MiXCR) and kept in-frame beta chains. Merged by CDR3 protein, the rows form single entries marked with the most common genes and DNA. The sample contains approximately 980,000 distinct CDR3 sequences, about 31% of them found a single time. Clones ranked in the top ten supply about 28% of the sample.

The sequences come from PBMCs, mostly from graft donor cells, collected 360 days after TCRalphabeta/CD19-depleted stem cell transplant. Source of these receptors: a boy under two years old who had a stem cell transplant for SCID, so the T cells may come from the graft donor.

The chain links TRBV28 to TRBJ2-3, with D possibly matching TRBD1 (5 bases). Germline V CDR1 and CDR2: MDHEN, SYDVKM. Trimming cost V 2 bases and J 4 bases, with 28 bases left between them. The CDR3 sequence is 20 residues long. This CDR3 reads CASSLSLGRWGPVGPDTQYF. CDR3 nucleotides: TGTGCCAGCAGTTTAAGTTTAGGGCGGTGGGGTCCCGTGGGGCCAGATACGCAGTATTTT.

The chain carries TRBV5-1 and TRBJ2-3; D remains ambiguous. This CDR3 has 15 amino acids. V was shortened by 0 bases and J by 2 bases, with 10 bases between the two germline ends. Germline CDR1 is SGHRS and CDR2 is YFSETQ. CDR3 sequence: CASSLDHFDTDTQYF. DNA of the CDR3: TGCGCCAGCAGCTTGGACCATTTTGACACAGATACGCAGTATTTT.

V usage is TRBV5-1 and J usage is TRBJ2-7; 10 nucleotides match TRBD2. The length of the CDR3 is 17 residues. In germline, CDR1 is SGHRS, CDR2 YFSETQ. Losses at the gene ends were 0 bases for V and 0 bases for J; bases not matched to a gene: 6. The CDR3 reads CASSLGSAGGSSYEQYF. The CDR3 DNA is TGCGCCAGCAGCTTGGGTTCAGCGGGGGGGAGCTCCTACGAGCAGTACTTC.

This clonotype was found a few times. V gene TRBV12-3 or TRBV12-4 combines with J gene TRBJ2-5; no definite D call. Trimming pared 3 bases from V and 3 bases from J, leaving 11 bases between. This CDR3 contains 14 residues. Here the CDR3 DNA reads TGTGCCAGCAGTTTCACATATGGAGAAGAGACCCAGTACTTC. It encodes CASSFTYGEETQYF.

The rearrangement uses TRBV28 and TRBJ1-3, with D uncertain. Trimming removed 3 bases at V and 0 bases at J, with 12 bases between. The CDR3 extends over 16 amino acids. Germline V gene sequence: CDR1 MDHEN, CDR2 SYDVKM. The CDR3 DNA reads TGTGCCAGCAGTTTGGGTAACAGTGGCTCTGGAAACACCATATATTTT. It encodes CASSLGNSGSGNTIYF.

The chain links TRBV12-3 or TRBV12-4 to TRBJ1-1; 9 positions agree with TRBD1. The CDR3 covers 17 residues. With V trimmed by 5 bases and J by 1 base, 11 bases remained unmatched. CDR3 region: CASSQWTGAFGNTEAFF. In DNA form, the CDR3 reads TGTGCCAGCAGTCAGTGGACAGGGGCGTTTGGGAACACTGAAGCTTTCTTT.

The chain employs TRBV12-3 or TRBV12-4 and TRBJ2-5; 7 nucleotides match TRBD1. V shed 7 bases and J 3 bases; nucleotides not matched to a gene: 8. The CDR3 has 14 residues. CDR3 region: CASTPWDREETQYF. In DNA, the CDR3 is TGTGCCAGCACCCCTTGGGACAGAGAAGAGACCCAGTACTTC.

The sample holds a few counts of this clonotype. The CDR3 DNA follows: TGTGCCAGCAGCGTTCTAGCGCCCAACAATGAGCAGTTCTTC. This codes for CASSVLAPNNEQFF. This chain links TRBV3-1 with TRBJ2-1; tentatively, D is TRBD2 (6 bases). Looked up from germline, CDR1 is LGHDT and CDR2 is YNNKEL (reference sequence). This CDR3 is built from 14 residues. The germline V and J ends were trimmed by 5 bases and 5 bases, with 13 bases remaining between them.

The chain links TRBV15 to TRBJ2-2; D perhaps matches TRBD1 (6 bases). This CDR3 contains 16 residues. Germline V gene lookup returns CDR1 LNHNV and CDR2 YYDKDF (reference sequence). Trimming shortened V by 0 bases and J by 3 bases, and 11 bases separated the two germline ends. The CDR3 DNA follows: TGTGCCACCAGCAGAGATCAGACAGGCGACACCGGGGAGCTGTTTTTT. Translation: CATSRDQTGDTGELFF.

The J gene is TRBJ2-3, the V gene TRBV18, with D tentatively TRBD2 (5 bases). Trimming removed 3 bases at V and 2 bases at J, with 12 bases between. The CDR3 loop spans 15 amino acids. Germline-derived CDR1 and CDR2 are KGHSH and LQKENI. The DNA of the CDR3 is TGTGCCAGCTCACCGGCTAGCCTGTCCACAGATACGCAGTATTTT. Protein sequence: CASSPASLSTDTQYF.

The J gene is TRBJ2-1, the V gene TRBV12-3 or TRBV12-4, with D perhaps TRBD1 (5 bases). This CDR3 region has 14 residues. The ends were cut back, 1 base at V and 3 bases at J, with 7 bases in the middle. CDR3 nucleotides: TGTGCCAGCAGTTTAGAAGACAGCTACAATGAGCAGTTCTTC. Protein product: CASSLEDSYNEQFF.

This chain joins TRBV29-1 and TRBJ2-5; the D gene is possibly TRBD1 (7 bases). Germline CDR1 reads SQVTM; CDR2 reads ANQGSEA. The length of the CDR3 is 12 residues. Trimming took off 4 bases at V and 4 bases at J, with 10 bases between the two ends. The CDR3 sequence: CSVGQGGETQYF. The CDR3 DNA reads TGCAGCGTTGGACAGGGAGGAGAGACCCAGTACTTC.

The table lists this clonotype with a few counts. The CDR3 is CASSPIRQGAYTEAFF. The CDR3 DNA reads TGTGCCAGCAGTCCTATACGACAGGGGGCGTACACTGAAGCTTTCTTT. The chain links TRBV12-3 or TRBV12-4 to TRBJ1-1, with 10 nucleotides matching TRBD1. V gave up 5 bases and J gave up 3 bases; unmatched junction bases: 9. This CDR3 has 16 amino acids.

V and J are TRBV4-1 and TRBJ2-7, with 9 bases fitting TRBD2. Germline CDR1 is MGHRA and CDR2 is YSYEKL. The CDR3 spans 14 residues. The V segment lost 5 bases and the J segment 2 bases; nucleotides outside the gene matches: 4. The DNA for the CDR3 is TGCGCCAGCAGCTCTAGCGGGACCCCCTACGAGCAGTACTTC. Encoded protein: CASSSSGTPYEQYF.

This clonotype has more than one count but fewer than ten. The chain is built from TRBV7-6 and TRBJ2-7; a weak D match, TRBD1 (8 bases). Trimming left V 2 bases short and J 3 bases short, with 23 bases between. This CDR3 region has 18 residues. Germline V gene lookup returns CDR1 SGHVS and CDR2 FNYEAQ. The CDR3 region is CASSLTPVDRDYLYEQYF. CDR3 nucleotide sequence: TGTGCCAGCAGCTTAACCCCGGTGGACAGGGACTACCTCTACGAGCAGTACTTC.

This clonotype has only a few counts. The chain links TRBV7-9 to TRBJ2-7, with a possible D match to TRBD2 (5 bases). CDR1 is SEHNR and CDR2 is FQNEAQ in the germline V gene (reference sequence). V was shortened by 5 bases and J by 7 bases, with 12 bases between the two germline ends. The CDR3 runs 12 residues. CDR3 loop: CASSPRWEEQYF. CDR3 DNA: TGTGCCAGCAGCCCTCGATGGGAGGAGCAGTACTTC.

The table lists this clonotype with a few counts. CDR3 protein: CASSQDRQRRATDTQYF. In DNA, the CDR3 is TGTGCCAGCAGCCAAGATCGCCAGCGTAGGGCCACAGATACGCAGTATTTT. V and J are TRBV4-2 and TRBJ2-3; D gene uncertain. There are 17 residues in the CDR3. Per germline, CDR1 LGHNA and CDR2 YNFKEQ. V lost 0 bases and J lost 2, with 15 bases in between.